What follows is one T cell receptor beta chain and its context. The antigen is undetermined. Investigators isolated RNA and reverse transcribed it into cDNA to act as the sequencing template. Assay: immunoSEQ multiplex PCR; the TCRdb copy retains only in-frame clones and omits some. The sample consists of 150,000 to 200,000 clones, about 60% of them appearing once. The entry originates in a study of CD8+ T cells in alopecia areata. The overall study: It was oral tofacitinib, at 5 to 10 mg twice daily, that treated patients received. Study-level results: TCRs were shared less clearly across patients than in mice, possibly for HLA-related reasons.

From germline, CDR1 is KGHSH and CDR2 LQKENI. This CDR3 is 16 amino acids long. Trimming removed 3 bases from V and 8 bases from J, with 22 bases in between. The source of this sequence is a human donor with alopecia areata. The source was CD4+ T cells sorted from blood, collected at week 0. The chain links TRBV18 to TRBJ1-2; tentatively, D is TRBD1 (5 bases). The CDR3 nucleotides are TGTGCCAGCTCACCCCAAGCGAGGGGAGCTCGAGGAGGCTACACCTTC. Protein product: CASSPQARGARGGYTF.